The 17 T cell receptor beta chains below were found in one sample sequenced in a study of technical replicates of blood from a few donors. TCRdb keeps only in-frame clones here, not all; method: immunoSEQ multiplex PCR. Among 65,000 to 80,000 clones, 92% were seen once, and the ten largest hold under 0.5%. The sample consisted of T cells isolated from PBMCs. The receptors come from a human donor in good health.

V and J are TRBV7-2 and TRBJ1-3; 9 bases are shared with TRBD1. Germline CDR1 reads SGHTA; CDR2 reads FQGNSA. J was trimmed by 6 bases and V by 1 base; bases with no gene match: 1. This CDR3 is 14 amino acids long. This chain's CDR3 is CASSLGTGVNTIYF. The CDR3 nucleotides read TGTGCCAGCAGCTTAGGGACAGGGGTAAACACCATATATTTT.

This chain links TRBV30 with TRBJ2-7, with D possibly TRBD2 on 7 matching bases. Germline V gene data show CDR1 as GTSNPN and CDR2 as SVGIG (reference sequence). The V end was cut by 2 bases, the J end by 2 bases, with 13 bases between. CDR3 length: 14 residues. In DNA form, the CDR3 reads TGTGCCTGGAGTCCTGCGGGGGCCCCCTACGAGCAGTACTTC. Translated: CAWSPAGAPYEQYF.

The CDR3 sequence: CAISESSGSNEKLFF. Written as DNA, the CDR3 is TGTGCCATCAGTGAGTCCTCAGGATCTAATGAAAAACTGTTTTTT. The chain has TRBV10-3 and TRBJ1-4, with D hard to call. Per the germline V gene, CDR1 is ENHRY and CDR2 is SYGVKD. There are 15 residues in the CDR3. Trimming removed 0 bases at V and 3 bases at J, with 8 bases between.

The J gene is TRBJ2-5, the V gene TRBV6-6; TRBD2 matches 7 bases. J gave up 3 bases and V 0 bases, and 4 bases lay outside the gene matches. This CDR3 contains 15 residues. CDR1 and CDR2 (germline): MNHNY, SVGAGI (reference sequence). The CDR3 spells CASSYSILAEETQYF. The CDR3 bases are TGTGCCAGCAGTTACTCCATCCTAGCGGAAGAGACCCAGTACTTC.

CDR3 in amino acids: CASSWTSGSTYEQYF. CDR3 bases: TGCGCCAGCAGCTGGACTAGCGGGAGCACATACGAGCAGTACTTC. The J gene is TRBJ2-7, the V gene TRBV5-1; 13 bases align to TRBD2. The V and J ends lost 3 bases and 4 bases, in that order; junction bases with no gene match: 4. Germline CDR1 is SGHRS and CDR2 is YFSETQ. The CDR3 covers 15 residues.

V usage is TRBV28 and J usage is TRBJ2-7, with D possibly TRBD2 on 5 matching bases. The CDR3 has 15 amino acids. Germline loops: CDR1 MDHEN, CDR2 SYDVKM. V was shortened by 3 bases and J by 4 bases, with 16 bases between the two germline ends. CDR3 in amino acids: CASSFYEGLVYEQYF. The CDR3 nucleotides are TGTGCCAGCAGTTTTTATGAGGGCTTAGTATACGAGCAGTACTTC.

The chain employs TRBV7-2 and TRBJ2-1, with TRBD2 matching 13 bases. The CDR3 has 16 residues. V dropped 5 bases and J dropped 5; count of bases not matched to a gene: 6. Germline CDR1 reads SGHTA; CDR2 reads FQGNSA. The CDR3 sequence: CASSITSGRVNNEQFF. The CDR3 nucleotides are TGTGCCAGCAGCATCACTAGCGGGAGGGTGAACAATGAGCAGTTCTTC.

This sequence joins TRBV6-5 and TRBJ1-1; 7 bases map to TRBD1. Looked up from germline, CDR1 is MNHEY and CDR2 is SVGAGI. This CDR3 contains 14 residues. Germline trimming cut 6 bases from V and 6 bases from J; bases unmatched to any gene: 10. The CDR3 nucleotides read TGTGCCAGCAGCCGCCAGACAGGGCTCCCTGAAGCTTTCTTT. Its translation: CASSRQTGLPEAFF.

This chain links TRBV11-2 with TRBJ1-1; a possible D gene is TRBD1 (5 bases). Germline loops: CDR1 SGHAT, CDR2 FQNNGV. Deletions cut 1 base from V and 0 bases from J, with 15 bases between. The CDR3 length is 17 residues. DNA for the CDR3: TGTGCCAGCAGCTTAGTAAAGGGGCACACCATGAACACTGAAGCTTTCTTT. Translating gives CASSLVKGHTMNTEAFF. Complete variable domain (other parts from reference TRBV11-2 and TRBJ1-1): EAGVAQSPRYKIIEKRQSVAFWCNPISGHATLYWYQQILGQGPKLLIQFQNNGVVDDSQLPKDRFSAERLKGVDSTLKIQPAKLEDSAVYLCASSLVKGHTMNTEAFFGQGTRLTVV.

The chain uses TRBV11-2 and TRBJ2-7; 8 bases are a match to TRBD2. Germline lookup yields CDR1 SGHAT and CDR2 FQNNGV. This CDR3 is 14 amino acids long. J was trimmed by 6 bases and V by 3 bases; bases with no gene match: 7. Here the CDR3 reads CASSLFPLAAEQYF. The CDR3, as DNA: TGTGCCAGCAGCTTGTTTCCACTAGCGGCCGAGCAGTACTTC.

The CDR3, as DNA: TGCAGCGGCAGTCTAGGGAGAGGATATGAGCAGTTCTTC. Its translation: CSGSLGRGYEQFF. The rearrangement uses TRBV29-1 and TRBJ2-1; the D gene is possibly TRBD2 (5 bases). The ends were cut back, 7 bases at V and 8 bases at J, with 18 bases in the middle. This CDR3 spans 13 amino acids. The V gene's germline CDR1 is SQVTM and CDR2 ANQGSEA.

V gene TRBV13 combines with J gene TRBJ1-1, with D possibly being TRBD1 (5 bases). Germline CDR1 PRHDT, CDR2 FYEKMQ (reference sequence). CDR3 length: 13 amino acids. Trimming shortened V by 5 bases and J by 8 bases, and 15 bases separated the two germline ends. The CDR3 sequence: CASSHGQGWEAFF. DNA of the CDR3: TGTGCCAGCAGCCATGGGCAGGGCTGGGAAGCTTTCTTT.

J is TRBJ2-2 and V is TRBV28, with D perhaps TRBD1 (5 bases). The CDR3 is made up of 17 amino acids. Germline CDR1 and CDR2: MDHEN and SYDVKM. V lost 2 bases and J 2 bases, leaving 15 bases between the germline ends. CDR3 region: CASSLNFQGFNTGELFF. The CDR3 bases are TGTGCCAGCAGTTTAAATTTTCAGGGTTTTAACACCGGGGAGCTGTTTTTT. Full variable domain (remainder filled in from reference TRBV28 and TRBJ2-2): DVKVTQSSRYLVKRTGEKVFLECVQDMDHENMFWYRQDPGLGLRLIYFSYDVKMKEKGDIPEGYSVSREKKERFSLILESASTNQTSMYLCASSLNFQGFNTGELFFGEGSRLTVL.

The chain has TRBV6-5 and TRBJ2-3, with D perhaps matching TRBD2 (6 bases). This CDR3 has 15 amino acids. The V end was cut by 8 bases, the J end by 1 base, with 16 bases between. Per the germline V gene, CDR1 is MNHEY and CDR2 is SVGAGI. CDR3 protein: CASPKPLAGTDTQYF. Here the CDR3 DNA reads TGTGCCAGCCCTAAGCCCTTAGCGGGCACAGATACGCAGTATTTT.

The chain is built from TRBV5-1 and TRBJ1-1; D is unclear. Germline V gene sequence: CDR1 SGHRS, CDR2 YFSETQ. There are 14 residues in the CDR3. With 2 bases removed from V and 1 base from J, the gap between germline ends came to 9 bases. The CDR3 reads CASSFREQNTEAFF. As DNA, the CDR3 is TGCGCCAGCAGCTTTAGAGAGCAGAACACTGAAGCTTTCTTT.

The genes are TRBV11-2 and TRBJ1-1, with D unclear. The germline V gene encodes CDR1 SGHAT and CDR2 FQNNGV. Trimming shortened V by 5 bases and J by 1 base, and 14 bases separated the two germline ends. The CDR3 spans 15 residues. CDR3 region: CASSPSYSGNTEAFF. The CDR3 nucleotides are TGTGCCAGCAGCCCTAGCTATTCGGGGAACACTGAAGCTTTCTTT.

This chain joins TRBV15 and TRBJ1-1; D uncertain. Germline CDR1 is LNHNV and CDR2 is YYDKDF (reference sequence). Between the trimmed V and J ends, which lost 0 bases and 10 bases, there was a span of 9 bases. The CDR3 has 12 amino acids. In nucleotides, the CDR3 is TGTGCCACCAGCAGAGAGTACTACGGAGCTTTCTTT. This codes for CATSREYYGAFF.